This TCR beta chain was captured in a study of T cells in Graves' hyperthyroidism and ophthalmopathy. This CDR3 has 16 residues. Germline V lookup: CDR1 SEHNR, CDR2 FQNEAQ (reference sequence). Trimming removed 3 bases from V and 2 bases from J, with 14 bases in between. Patients aged 18 to 65 with hyperthyroidism were newly diagnosed, with duration under 2 months. Uncontrolled infection, other autoimmune disease, pregnancy or lactation led to exclusion. Regions amplified from RNA transcripts were the TCR beta CDR3 regions. The HTBI primer set served for first-round RT-PCR of the TCR CDR3. TCRdb processed the multiplex PCR reads anew with MiXCR; each CDR3 protein has one entry. The sample contains 650,000 to 700,000 distinct CDR3 sequences, roughly a sixth of which appear only once. This clonotype was found a few times.

The sample comprised blood. The chain links TRBV7-9 to TRBJ2-1; no reliable D call. The sequence was collected from a man between 45 and 60 years old with Graves' hyperthyroidism. CDR3 residues: CASSLAPGDPYNEQFF. In DNA, the CDR3 is TGTGCCAGCAGCTTGGCCCCTGGAGATCCCTACAATGAGCAGTTCTTC.